The clone carrying this T cell receptor beta chain was detected ten times or more. The sample originates from a study of spatial heterogeneity in lung cancer. The wider study: Available follow-up PBMC samples were sequenced, at a median of approximately two years post-resection.

Each TCR cDNA molecule bore a unique molecular identifier. TCRdb passed the 5' RACE reads through MiXCR, listing each CDR3 protein once. The sample contains roughly 110,000 distinct CDR3 sequences, about a tenth of which appear only once. Germline V gene data show CDR1 as SNHLY and CDR2 as FYNNEI. Trimming removed 2 bases at V and 1 base at J, with 8 bases between. This CDR3 region has 14 residues. Time point described: blood at routine non-recurrence follow-up after resection. Researchers sequenced whole RNA taken from tumor, nontumor lung or frozen PBMC without sorting. This receptor was identified in a female donor with early-stage non-small cell lung cancer. Sequences were derived from PBMCs, sampled at follow-up. The chain carries TRBV2 and TRBJ1-1; D not certain. As DNA, the CDR3 is TGTGCCAGCAGTGAATCAACAGCGAACACTGAAGCTTTCTTT. It is translated as CASSESTANTEAFF.